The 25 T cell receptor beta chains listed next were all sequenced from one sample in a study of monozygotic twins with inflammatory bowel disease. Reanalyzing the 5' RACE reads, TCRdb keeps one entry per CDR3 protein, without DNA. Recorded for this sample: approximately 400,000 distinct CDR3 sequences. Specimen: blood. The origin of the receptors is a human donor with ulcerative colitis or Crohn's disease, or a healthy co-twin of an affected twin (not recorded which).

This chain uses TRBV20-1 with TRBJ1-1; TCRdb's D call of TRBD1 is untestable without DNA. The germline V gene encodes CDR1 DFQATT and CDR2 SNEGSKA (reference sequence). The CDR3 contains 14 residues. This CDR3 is CSAREFFVSGGAFF.

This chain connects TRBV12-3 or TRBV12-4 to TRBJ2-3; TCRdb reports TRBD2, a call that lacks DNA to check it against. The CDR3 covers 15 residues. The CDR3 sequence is CASRPGALNTDTQYF.

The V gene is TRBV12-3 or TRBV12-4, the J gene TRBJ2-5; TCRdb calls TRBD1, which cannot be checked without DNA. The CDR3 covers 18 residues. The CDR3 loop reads CASRTPVRLGQAPETQYF.

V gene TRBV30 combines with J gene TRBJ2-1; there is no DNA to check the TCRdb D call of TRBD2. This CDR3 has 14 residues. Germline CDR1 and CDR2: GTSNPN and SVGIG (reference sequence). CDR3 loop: CAWSLAGGYGEQFF.

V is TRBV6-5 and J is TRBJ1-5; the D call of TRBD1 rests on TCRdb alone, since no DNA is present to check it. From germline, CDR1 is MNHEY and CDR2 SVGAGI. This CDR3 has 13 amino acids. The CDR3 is CASSTGSHQPQHF.

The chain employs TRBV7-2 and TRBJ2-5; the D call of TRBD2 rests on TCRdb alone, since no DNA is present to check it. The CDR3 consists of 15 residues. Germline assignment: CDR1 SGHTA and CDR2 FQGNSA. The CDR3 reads CASSQGLAGVETQYF.

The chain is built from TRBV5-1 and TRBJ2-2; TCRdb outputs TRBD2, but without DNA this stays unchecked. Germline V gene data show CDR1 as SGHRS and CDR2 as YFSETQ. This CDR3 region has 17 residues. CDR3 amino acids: CASSLFSSGAGTGELFF.

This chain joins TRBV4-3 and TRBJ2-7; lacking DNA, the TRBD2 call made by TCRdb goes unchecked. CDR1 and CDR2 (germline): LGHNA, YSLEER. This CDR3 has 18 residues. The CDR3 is CASSQERTSGRRNYEQYF.

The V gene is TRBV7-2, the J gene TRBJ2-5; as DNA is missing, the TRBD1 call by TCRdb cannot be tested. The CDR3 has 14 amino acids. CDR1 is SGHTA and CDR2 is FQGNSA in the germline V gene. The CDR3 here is CASSYRDDQETQYF.

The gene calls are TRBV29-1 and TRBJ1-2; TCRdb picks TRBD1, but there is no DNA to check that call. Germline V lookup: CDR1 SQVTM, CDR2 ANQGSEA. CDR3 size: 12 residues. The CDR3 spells CSVVGPNYGYTF.

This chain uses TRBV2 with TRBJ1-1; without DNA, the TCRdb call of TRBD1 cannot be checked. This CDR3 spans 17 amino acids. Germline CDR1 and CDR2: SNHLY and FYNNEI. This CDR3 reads CASSQINIRGGNTEAFF.

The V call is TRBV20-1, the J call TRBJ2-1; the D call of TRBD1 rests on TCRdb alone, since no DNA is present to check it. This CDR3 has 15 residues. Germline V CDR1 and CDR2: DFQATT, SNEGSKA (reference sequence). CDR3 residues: CSARKGQSSYNEQFF.

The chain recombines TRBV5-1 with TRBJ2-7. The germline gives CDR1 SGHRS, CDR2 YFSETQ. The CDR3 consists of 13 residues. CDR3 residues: CASSLERRDEQYF. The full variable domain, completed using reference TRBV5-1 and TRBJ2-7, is KAGVTQTPRYLIKTRGQQVTLSCSPISGHRSVSWYQQTPGQGLQFLFEYFSETQRNKGNFPGRFSGRQFSNSRSEMNVSTLELGDSALYLCASSLERRDEQYFGPGTRLTVT.

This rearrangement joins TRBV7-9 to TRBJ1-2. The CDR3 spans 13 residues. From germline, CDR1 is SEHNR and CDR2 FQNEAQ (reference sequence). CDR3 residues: CASGSSSDYGYTF.

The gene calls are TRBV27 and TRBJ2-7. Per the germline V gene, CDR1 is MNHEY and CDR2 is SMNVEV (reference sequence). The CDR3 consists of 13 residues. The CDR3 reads CASSLSRGYEQYF.

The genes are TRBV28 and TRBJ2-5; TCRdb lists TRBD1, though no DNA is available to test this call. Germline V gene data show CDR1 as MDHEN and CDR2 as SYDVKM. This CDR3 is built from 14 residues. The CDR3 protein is CASRPGTFQETQYF. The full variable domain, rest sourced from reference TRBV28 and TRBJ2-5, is DVKVTQSSRYLVKRTGEKVFLECVQDMDHENMFWYRQDPGLGLRLIYFSYDVKMKEKGDIPEGYSVSREKKERFSLILESASTNQTSMYLCASRPGTFQETQYFGPGTRLLVL.

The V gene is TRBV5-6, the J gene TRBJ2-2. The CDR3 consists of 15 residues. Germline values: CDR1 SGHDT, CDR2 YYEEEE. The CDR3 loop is CASSLKFRYTGELFF. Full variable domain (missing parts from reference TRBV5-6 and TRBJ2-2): DAGVTQSPTHLIKTRGQQVTLRCSPKSGHDTVSWYQQALGQGPQFIFQYYEEEERQRGNFPDRFSGHQFPNYSSELNVNALLLGDSALYLCASSLKFRYTGELFFGEGSRLTVL.

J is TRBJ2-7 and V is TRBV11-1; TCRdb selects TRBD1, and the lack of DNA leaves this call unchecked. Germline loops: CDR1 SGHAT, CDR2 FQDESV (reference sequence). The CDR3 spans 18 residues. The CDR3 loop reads CASSFPPTGTEDPYEQYF.

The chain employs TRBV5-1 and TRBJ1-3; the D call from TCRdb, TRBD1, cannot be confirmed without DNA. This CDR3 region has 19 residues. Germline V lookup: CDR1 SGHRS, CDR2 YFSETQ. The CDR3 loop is CASSLGTTGNSFSGNTIYF. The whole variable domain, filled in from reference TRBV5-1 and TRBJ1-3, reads KAGVTQTPRYLIKTRGQQVTLSCSPISGHRSVSWYQQTPGQGLQFLFEYFSETQRNKGNFPGRFSGRQFSNSRSEMNVSTLELGDSALYLCASSLGTTGNSFSGNTIYFGEGSWLTVV.

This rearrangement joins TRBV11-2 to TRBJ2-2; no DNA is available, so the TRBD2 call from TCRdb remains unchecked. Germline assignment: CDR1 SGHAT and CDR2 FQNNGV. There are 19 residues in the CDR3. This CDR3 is CASSTPYQSSARYTGELFF.

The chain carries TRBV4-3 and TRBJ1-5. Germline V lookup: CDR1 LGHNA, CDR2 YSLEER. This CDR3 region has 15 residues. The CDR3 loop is CASGQGAQANQPQHF.

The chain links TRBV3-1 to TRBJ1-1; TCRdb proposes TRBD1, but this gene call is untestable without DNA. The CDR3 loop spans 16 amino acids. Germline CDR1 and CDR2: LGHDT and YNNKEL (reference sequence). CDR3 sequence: CASSQFRGQGNTEAFF. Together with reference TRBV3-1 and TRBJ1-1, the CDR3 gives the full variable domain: DTAVSQTPKYLVTQMGNDKSIKCEQNLGHDTMYWYKQDSKKFLKIMFSYNNKELIINETVPNRFSPKSPDKAHLNLHINSLELGDSAVYFCASSQFRGQGNTEAFFGQGTRLTVV.

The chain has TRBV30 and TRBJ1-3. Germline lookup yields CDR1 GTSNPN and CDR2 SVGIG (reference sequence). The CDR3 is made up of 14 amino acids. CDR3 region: CAWNEAGSGNTIYF.

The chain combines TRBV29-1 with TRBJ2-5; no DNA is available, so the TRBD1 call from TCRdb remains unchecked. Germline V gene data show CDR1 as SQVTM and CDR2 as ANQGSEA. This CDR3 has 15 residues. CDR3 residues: CSVVRFGERQETQYF.

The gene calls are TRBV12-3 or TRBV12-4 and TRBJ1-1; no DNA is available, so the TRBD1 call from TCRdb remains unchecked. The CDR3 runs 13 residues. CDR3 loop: CASSPTRDTEAFF.